This T cell receptor beta chain was found in a study of graft-versus-host responses after intestinal transplantation. For the study at large: Each transplant was multivisceral, liver-intestinal, or isolated intestinal.

This clone was observed a single time. The CDR3 runs 14 residues. Germline V gene data show CDR1 as MNHNS and CDR2 as SASEGT. V gave up 2 bases and J gave up 3 bases, with 11 bases separating them. The assay was immunoSEQ multiplex PCR, and TCRdb's table has in-frame clones only and misses some. The data show 20,000 to 25,000 clones, roughly 94% seen once. The source material was PBMCs, sampled 156 days after intestinal transplant. This clonotype was obtained from a human patient who received an intestinal transplant, so some T cells may come from the graft donor. The chain uses TRBV6-1 and TRBJ2-7; D gene unclear. The CDR3 sequence: CASSESDLSYEQYF. The CDR3 DNA reads TGTGCCAGCAGTGAATCAGACTTAAGCTACGAGCAGTACTTC.